What follows describes a single T cell receptor (beta chain). The antigen is undetermined. These data come from a study of response to subunit inactivated influenza vaccine. The CDR3 is 15 amino acids. V was pared by 1 base and J by 5 bases, with 5 bases of the junction left unmatched. Germline V gene data show CDR1 as SGHNT and CDR2 as YENEEA. TCRdb itself ran the RT-PCR reads through MiXCR, one entry per CDR3 protein. The sample has roughly 500,000 distinct CDR3 sequences, 25% seen once. Study-wide findings and caveats: Seasonal influenza vaccination, on each occasion, was suggested by the authors to recruit few new T cells.

This receptor was taken from a man aged 45 to 65 who received an inactivated influenza vaccine. This chain joins TRBV11-3 and TRBJ2-5; 9 bases agree with TRBD1. The material was CD4+ T cells sorted from PBMCs, obtained more than 4 days after vaccination. DNA for the CDR3: TGTGCCAGCAGCTTAGGGGGACAGGGTGTGGAGACCCAGTACTTC. Protein: CASSLGGQGVETQYF.